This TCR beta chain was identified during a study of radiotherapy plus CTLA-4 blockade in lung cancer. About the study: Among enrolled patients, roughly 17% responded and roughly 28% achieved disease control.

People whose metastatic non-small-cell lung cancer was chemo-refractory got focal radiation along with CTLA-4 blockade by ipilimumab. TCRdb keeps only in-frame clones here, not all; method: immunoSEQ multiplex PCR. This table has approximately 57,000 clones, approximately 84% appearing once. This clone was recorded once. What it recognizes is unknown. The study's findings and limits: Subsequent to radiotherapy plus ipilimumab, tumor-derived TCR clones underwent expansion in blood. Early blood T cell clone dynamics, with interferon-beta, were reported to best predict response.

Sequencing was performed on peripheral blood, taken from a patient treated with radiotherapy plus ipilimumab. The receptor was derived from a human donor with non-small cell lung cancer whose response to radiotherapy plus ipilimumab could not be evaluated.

The CDR3 loop reads CASSLYGGTGGTETQYF. The CDR3, as DNA: TGTGCCAGCAGCTTATACGGTGGGACAGGGGGCACGGAGACCCAGTACTTC. The chain carries TRBV11-2 and TRBJ2-5; 12 positions agree with TRBD1. Trimming removed 2 bases from V and 5 bases from J; junction bases left unmatched: 9. The CDR3 is 17 residues long. Germline V gene sequence: CDR1 SGHAT, CDR2 FQNNGV.